A selection of T cell receptor beta chains follows, all from one sample in a study of pediatric ulcerative colitis. The data were produced by immunoSEQ multiplex PCR, yet TCRdb's version contains in-frame clones alone and is incomplete. Among 40,000 to 60,000 clones listed, 78% were seen once. The sequenced sample consisted of gut tissue. These receptors originate from a girl between 10 and 17 years old with moderate ulcerative colitis. Each CDR3 is given with its conserved first and last residue. D genes are given only for firm matches. Size is omitted from some rows. Given values are once, few, many or a class for expanded clones.

size: NA; V: TRBV6-1; J: TRBJ1-5; D: NA; CDR3: CASSEGFVISGPDQPQHF; DNA: TGTGCCAGCAGTGAAGGGTTTGTTATATCCGGACCCGATCAGCCCCAGCATTTT
size: few; V: TRBV5-5; J: TRBJ1-5; D: TRBD1; CDR3: CASSLRDREGEPQHF; DNA: TGTGCCAGCAGCTTGAGGGACAGAGAGGGGGAGCCCCAGCATTTT
size: NA; V: TRBV7-9; J: TRBJ1-1; D: NA; CDR3: CASSVSNLNTEAFF; DNA: TGTGCCAGCAGCGTCTCAAACCTGAACACTGAAGCTTTCTTT
size: NA; V: TRBV4-2; J: TRBJ1-2; D: NA; CDR3: CASSQDPQGNNYGYTF; DNA: TGTGCCAGCAGCCAAGATCCCCAGGGGAATAACTATGGCTACACCTTC
size: NA; V: TRBV29-1; J: TRBJ1-2; D: NA; CDR3: CSVDTRVAGYGYTF; DNA: TGCAGCGTTGATACAAGGGTAGCTGGGTATGGCTACACCTTC
size: NA; V: TRBV5-6; J: TRBJ2-5; D: NA; CDR3: CASSQVGGEQEETQYF; DNA: TGTGCCAGCAGCCAAGTAGGAGGGGAGCAGGAAGAGACCCAGTACTTC
size: NA; V: TRBV5-4; J: TRBJ2-7; D: TRBD1; CDR3: CASSLGATTGYDEQYF; DNA: TGTGCCAGCAGCTTGGGGGCGACGACAGGGTACGACGAGCAGTACTTC
size: NA; V: TRBV16; J: TRBJ2-2; D: NA; CDR3: CASSPTHILWDWTGNTGELFF; DNA: TGTGCCAGCAGTCCAACTCACATCCTTTGGGACTGGACAGGGAACACCGGGGAGCTGTTTTTT
size: NA; V: TRBV30; J: TRBJ1-1; D: NA; CDR3: CAWSRQNTEAFF; DNA: TGTGCCTGGAGTCGACAGAACACTGAAGCTTTCTTT
size: NA; V: TRBV10-3; J: TRBJ2-7; D: TRBD2; CDR3: CAISDGGTSSAYEQYF; DNA: TGTGCCATCAGTGATGGGGGGACTAGTTCGGCGTACGAGCAGTACTTC
size: NA; V: TRBV10-2; J: TRBJ1-2; D: NA; CDR3: CASSREGFDYGYTF; DNA: TGCGCCAGCAGTCGGGAGGGGTTCGACTATGGCTACACCTTC
size: NA; V: TRBV18; J: TRBJ2-7; D: NA; CDR3: CASSPEGVGILYEQYF; DNA: TGTGCCAGCTCACCGGAAGGGGTCGGAATCCTCTACGAGCAGTACTTC
size: medium-sized; V: TRBV6-5; J: TRBJ2-3; D: TRBD2; CDR3: CASRNGLAGTDTQYF; DNA: TGTGCCAGCAGAAACGGACTAGCGGGCACAGATACGCAGTATTTT
size: NA; V: TRBV19; J: TRBJ1-3; D: TRBD1; CDR3: CASSIPGQPNSGNTIYF; DNA: TGTGCCAGTAGTATCCCGGGACAGCCGAACTCTGGAAACACCATATATTTT
size: NA; V: TRBV18; J: TRBJ2-7; D: NA; CDR3: CASRSSYEQYF; DNA: TGTGCCAGCCGAAGCTCCTACGAGCAGTACTTC
size: NA; V: TRBV4-2; J: TRBJ2-6; D: TRBD2; CDR3: CASSQNSGRASGANVLTF; DNA: TGTGCCAGCAGCCAGAATAGCGGGAGGGCCTCTGGGGCCAACGTCCTGACTTTC
size: NA; V: TRBV5-4; J: TRBJ1-6; D: NA; CDR3: CASSLREGPNSPLHF; DNA: TGTGCCAGCAGCTTGCGAGAGGGCCCCAATTCACCCCTCCACTTT
size: NA; V: TRBV11-2; J: TRBJ1-1; D: NA; CDR3: CASSLDTDTEAFF; DNA: TGTGCCAGCAGCTTAGATACAGATACTGAAGCTTTCTTT
size: NA; V: TRBV6-5; J: TRBJ1-1; D: TRBD1; CDR3: CASRQGPHTEAFF; DNA: TGTGCCAGCAGACAGGGGCCCCACACTGAAGCTTTCTTT
size: NA; V: TRBV19; J: TRBJ1-1; D: TRBD1; CDR3: CASTSEGAGTEAFF; DNA: TGTGCCAGTACTTCCGAGGGGGCAGGCACTGAAGCTTTCTTT
size: NA; V: TRBV5-1; J: TRBJ2-7; D: NA; CDR3: CASSSTYEQYF; DNA: TGCGCCAGCAGCTCAACCTACGAGCAGTACTTC
size: NA; V: TRBV6-1; J: TRBJ1-5; D: NA; CDR3: CASSGHSNQPQHF; DNA: TGTGCCAGCAGTGGTCATAGCAATCAGCCCCAGCATTTT
size: few; V: TRBV7-3; J: TRBJ2-3; D: TRBD2; CDR3: CASSFDGGGTDTQYF; DNA: TGTGCCAGCAGCTTCGACGGGGGGGGCACAGATACGCAGTATTTT
size: NA; V: TRBV5-4; J: TRBJ1-2; D: NA; CDR3: CASSLAPSGGDGYTF; DNA: TGTGCCAGCAGCTTGGCCCCTTCTGGTGGGGACGGCTACACCTTC
size: NA; V: TRBV30; J: TRBJ1-2; D: TRBD1; CDR3: CAWSYAGGISRGYTF; DNA: TGTGCCTGGAGTTATGCAGGGGGCATCTCTCGTGGCTACACCTTC
size: NA; V: TRBV25-1; J: TRBJ1-1; D: NA; CDR3: CASSEHREGTEAFF; DNA: TGTGCCAGCAGTGAGCACAGGGAGGGGACTGAAGCTTTCTTT
size: few; V: TRBV5-5; J: TRBJ1-2; D: NA; CDR3: CASSSTPRGGYTF; DNA: TGTGCCAGCAGCTCGACCCCTCGGGGCGGCTACACCTTC
size: NA; V: TRBV11-2; J: TRBJ2-7; D: NA; CDR3: CASSLGTPGYYEQYF; DNA: TGTGCCAGCAGCCTGGGGACCCCGGGGTACTACGAGCAGTACTTC
size: NA; V: TRBV14; J: TRBJ2-7; D: NA; CDR3: CASSRYQAKDEQYF; DNA: TGTGCCAGCAGCCGCTACCAGGCCAAGGACGAGCAGTACTTC
size: NA; V: TRBV7-9; J: TRBJ2-3; D: NA; CDR3: CASSLKGLLGSTDTQYF; DNA: TGTGCCAGCAGCTTAAAGGGTCTTTTGGGAAGCACAGATACGCAGTATTTT
size: NA; V: TRBV2; J: TRBJ1-1; D: NA; CDR3: CASRVQGSVTEAFF; DNA: TGTGCCAGCAGGGTACAGGGCAGTGTGACTGAAGCTTTCTTT
size: NA; V: TRBV19; J: TRBJ2-7; D: TRBD1; CDR3: CASSIGGTGYREQYF; DNA: TGTGCCAGTAGTATAGGCGGGACAGGGTACCGCGAGCAGTACTTC
size: NA; V: TRBV9; J: TRBJ2-5; D: NA; CDR3: CASSPGVGKETQYF; DNA: TGTGCCAGCAGCCCCGGGGTCGGTAAAGAGACCCAGTACTTC
size: NA; V: TRBV18; J: TRBJ1-5; D: NA; CDR3: CASSLDRENQPQHF; DNA: TGTGCCAGCTCACTAGACAGAGAGAATCAGCCCCAGCATTTT
size: NA; V: TRBV27; J: TRBJ1-2; D: NA; CDR3: CASSLTGLNYGYTF; DNA: TGTGCCAGCAGTTTGACAGGACTTAACTATGGCTACACCTTC
size: NA; V: TRBV2; J: TRBJ1-2; D: NA; CDR3: CASIRDLHDGYTF; DNA: TGTGCCAGCATCCGGGACCTTCATGATGGCTACACCTTC
size: medium-sized; V: TRBV18; J: TRBJ1-2; D: NA; CDR3: CASSPPEQYGYTF; DNA: TGTGCCAGCTCACCACCGGAGCAGTATGGCTACACCTTC
size: NA; V: TRBV4-3; J: TRBJ2-4; D: NA; CDR3: CASSQDVTQGWGIQYF; DNA: TGCGCCAGCAGCCAAGATGTGACTCAGGGCTGGGGCATTCAGTACTTC
size: NA; V: TRBV5-1; J: TRBJ1-2; D: TRBD1; CDR3: CASSYGTAFRGYTF; DNA: TGCGCCAGCAGCTATGGGACAGCCTTCCGGGGCTACACCTTC
size: few; V: TRBV5-1; J: TRBJ2-7; D: NA; CDR3: CASSSQGGSYEQYF; DNA: TGCGCCAGCAGCTCCCAGGGGGGAAGCTACGAGCAGTACTTC
size: NA; V: TRBV27; J: TRBJ1-5; D: NA; CDR3: CASSLSNPSPNNQPQHF; DNA: TGTGCCAGCAGTTTATCGAATCCTTCTCCTAATAATCAGCCCCAGCATTTT
size: NA; V: TRBV10-1; J: TRBJ2-3; D: NA; CDR3: CASSSSPSTDTQYF; DNA: TGCGCCAGCAGCTCTAGCCCGAGCACAGATACGCAGTATTTT
size: NA; V: TRBV6-1; J: TRBJ1-3; D: NA; CDR3: CASSGFEGNTIYF; DNA: TGTGCCAGCAGTGGGTTCGAGGGAAACACCATATATTTT
size: NA; V: TRBV5-6; J: TRBJ1-2; D: NA; CDR3: CASSLGNYGYTF; DNA: TGTGCCAGCAGCTTGGGTAACTATGGCTACACCTTC
size: NA; V: TRBV10-3; J: TRBJ2-1; D: NA; CDR3: CAMGGPPNEQFF; DNA: TGTGCCATGGGGGGCCCGCCGAATGAGCAGTTCTTC
size: few; V: TRBV30; J: TRBJ2-4; D: TRBD1; CDR3: CAWVTGDIQYF; DNA: TGTGCCTGGGTTACAGGGGACATTCAGTACTTC
size: NA; V: TRBV30; J: TRBJ2-7; D: NA; CDR3: CAWGRLSYEQYF; DNA: TGTGCCTGGGGACGTTTATCCTACGAGCAGTACTTC
size: NA; V: TRBV20-1; J: TRBJ2-5; D: NA; CDR3: CSAGLQETQYF; DNA: TGCAGTGCAGGCCTTCAAGAGACCCAGTACTTC
size: NA; V: TRBV11-3; J: TRBJ1-1; D: NA; CDR3: CASSLDGNRVNTEAFF; DNA: TGTGCCAGCAGCTTAGATGGGAACAGGGTGAACACTGAAGCTTTCTTT
size: few; V: TRBV6-5; J: TRBJ1-6; D: TRBD1; CDR3: CASRPTGYNSPLHF; DNA: TGTGCCAGCAGGCCGACAGGGTACAATTCACCCCTCCACTTT